Below are 30 T cell receptor beta chains sequenced from a single sample in a study of T cell responses to AZD1222 COVID-19 vaccine. Produced via immunoSEQ multiplex PCR; TCRdb's table is partial and in-frame only. Among about 110,000 clones listed, about 87% were seen once. The source was peripheral blood, collected on day 0 of AZD1222 vaccination. The receptors were sampled from an adult in good health.

J is TRBJ1-6 and V is TRBV6-5; possible D gene TRBD1, 6 bases. Germline assignment: CDR1 MNHEY and CDR2 SVGAGI. The V and J ends lost 4 bases and 0 bases respectively, with 10 bases between them. This CDR3 has 16 amino acids. The CDR3 spells CASSSQGSSYNSPLHF. CDR3 coding DNA: TGTGCCAGCAGTTCGCAGGGGAGCTCCTATAATTCACCCCTCCACTTT.

This chain uses TRBV4-1 with TRBJ1-5; D remains ambiguous. The V end was cut by 0 bases, the J end by 5 bases, with 5 bases between. Germline CDR1 MGHRA, CDR2 YSYEKL. CDR3 length equals 13 residues. This chain's CDR3 is CASSQEPYQPQHF. CDR3 coding DNA: TGCGCCAGCAGCCAAGAACCTTATCAGCCCCAGCATTTT.

The V gene is TRBV27, the J gene TRBJ2-2, with D unresolved. Trimming pared 10 bases from V and 2 bases from J, leaving 14 bases between. The CDR3 sequence is 14 residues long. The V gene's germline CDR1 is MNHEY and CDR2 SMNVEV (reference sequence). CDR3 DNA sequence: TGTGCCACCCGACCGGGCAGCAACACCGGGGAGCTGTTTTTT. Encoded protein: CATRPGSNTGELFF.

This clone was found once. The rearrangement links TRBV19 to TRBJ1-1; D ambiguous. The ends were cut back, 3 bases at V and 4 bases at J, with 9 bases in the middle. The CDR3 contains 13 residues. Per germline, CDR1 LNHDA and CDR2 SQIVND (reference sequence). The CDR3 loop reads CASSIRISTEAFF. The CDR3 nucleotides are TGTGCCAGTAGTATTCGGATAAGCACTGAAGCTTTCTTT. Full variable domain (rest looked up from reference TRBV19 and TRBJ1-1): DGGITQSPKYLFRKEGQNVTLSCEQNLNHDAMYWYRQDPGQGLRLIYYSQIVNDFQKGDIAEGYSVSREKKESFPLTVTSAQKNPTAFYLCASSIRISTEAFFGQGTRLTVV.

This chain uses TRBV7-9 with TRBJ2-7; the D is unclear. Between the trimmed V and J ends, which lost 5 bases and 0 bases, there was a span of 11 bases. The CDR3 is 14 residues long. Germline CDR1 SEHNR, CDR2 FQNEAQ (reference sequence). CDR3 residues: CASSAAGPSYEQYF. The CDR3 coding sequence is TGTGCCAGCAGCGCGGCAGGACCCTCCTACGAGCAGTACTTC.

V is TRBV6-5 and J is TRBJ1-6, with D perhaps matching TRBD1 (5 bases). Germline CDR1 MNHEY, CDR2 SVGAGI. The CDR3 loop spans 15 amino acids. Trimming pared 2 bases from V and 5 bases from J, leaving 10 bases between. CDR3 coding DNA: TGTGCCAGCAGTTACCTCGGCAGGGATAATTCACCCCTCCACTTT. This gives the protein CASSYLGRDNSPLHF.

This clone occurred once. The rearrangement uses TRBV21-1 and TRBJ1-3. TRBV21-1 is a listed pseudogene. The CDR3 spans 16 residues. The CDR3, as DNA: TGTGCCAGCAATCGCGAGGACGGGTTCTCTGGAAACACCATATATTTT. This gives the protein CASNREDGFSGNTIYF.

The V call is TRBV19, the J call TRBJ1-2, with 8 nucleotides matching TRBD1. The CDR3 contains 18 residues. Germline lookup yields CDR1 LNHDA and CDR2 SQIVND (reference sequence). Losses at the gene ends were 0 bases for V and 0 bases for J; bases not matched to a gene: 9. The CDR3 DNA sequence: TGTGCCAGTAGTATAGATCTGGGACAGGCCCTCACTAACTATGGCTACACCTTC. Amino acids: CASSIDLGQALTNYGYTF.

This clone has more than one count but fewer than ten. The V call is TRBV6-2 or TRBV6-3, the J call TRBJ1-5; D gene uncertain. V lost 5 bases to trimming and J lost 0 bases, with 23 bases between them. The CDR3 covers 19 residues. Germline V lookup: CDR1 MNHEY, CDR2 SVGEGT. The CDR3 spells CASSKVPTLYRNSNQPQHF. CDR3 nucleotide sequence: TGTGCCAGCAGTAAGGTTCCTACGCTGTACAGAAATAGCAATCAGCCCCAGCATTTT.

The gene calls are TRBV7-2 and TRBJ1-3; D is unclear. Germline lookup yields CDR1 SGHTA and CDR2 FQGNSA. V was cut by 5 bases and J by 1 base, with 12 bases left in between. The CDR3 consists of 15 residues. Written as DNA, the CDR3 is TGTGCCAGCAGCCCCCCGAACCCGTCTGGAAACACCATATATTTT. Its protein product is CASSPPNPSGNTIYF.

This chain connects TRBV7-8 to TRBJ1-3; D is unresolved. There are 16 residues in the CDR3. The V gene lost 2 bases and the J gene lost 0 bases, with 11 bases spanning the gap. CDR1 is SGHVS and CDR2 is FQNEAQ in the germline V gene. The CDR3 sequence is CASSLFQESSGNTIYF. The CDR3 DNA reads TGTGCCAGCAGCTTATTTCAGGAAAGCTCTGGAAACACCATATATTTT.

The chain combines TRBV2 with TRBJ2-6, with 7 positions matching TRBD2. Germline V gene lookup returns CDR1 SNHLY and CDR2 FYNNEI. V gave up 8 bases and J gave up 2 bases; unmatched junction bases: 12. This CDR3 has 17 residues. The CDR3 spells CASARREGRTGANVLTF. CDR3 in DNA: TGTGCCAGCGCCCGCAGGGAGGGCCGTACTGGGGCCAACGTCCTGACTTTC.

The J gene is TRBJ2-7, the V gene TRBV9, with D tentatively TRBD2 (5 bases). V was pared by 2 bases and J by 6 bases, with 6 bases between. The CDR3 runs to 11 residues. Germline CDR1 SGDLS, CDR2 YYNGEE. The CDR3 DNA reads as TGTGCCAGCAGCGTCGGAGGCGAGCAGTACTTC. It specifies CASSVGGEQYF.

The chain combines TRBV5-1 with TRBJ2-3, with 9 bases fitting TRBD1. Trimming cost V 4 bases and J 5 bases; bases outside gene matches: 8. Germline lookup yields CDR1 SGHRS and CDR2 YFSETQ. The CDR3 is 15 residues long. The chain's CDR3 is CASSPQGARRDTQYF. The CDR3 nucleotides read TGCGCCAGCAGCCCACAGGGGGCCAGGAGAGATACGCAGTATTTT.

There are a few counts of this clone. CDR3: CASSPRGVNTEAFF. CDR3 nucleotide sequence: TGTGCCAGCAGCCCTAGGGGGGTGAACACTGAAGCTTTCTTT. This chain uses TRBV7-9 with TRBJ1-1; the D gene is possibly TRBD1 (6 bases). Germline-derived CDR1 and CDR2 are SEHNR and FQNEAQ (reference sequence). The CDR3 covers 14 residues. V was cut by 5 bases and J by 0 bases, with 10 bases left in between.

The V call is TRBV29-1, the J call TRBJ1-4; perhaps TRBD1 as D (5 bases). Germline loops: CDR1 SQVTM, CDR2 ANQGSEA. The V and J ends lost 5 bases and 4 bases respectively, with 11 bases between them. The CDR3 length is 13 residues. The CDR3 bases are TGCAGCGTTCAAAGGGGATATAATGAAAAACTGTTTTTT. It codes for CSVQRGYNEKLFF.

The rearrangement uses TRBV11-2 and TRBJ1-1; tentative D call: TRBD1 (6 bases). The ends were cut back, 5 bases at V and 1 base at J, with 17 bases in the middle. Germline V lookup: CDR1 SGHAT, CDR2 FQNNGV. This CDR3 region has 16 residues. The CDR3 reads CASSPIGQYSNTEAFF. Here the CDR3 DNA reads TGTGCCAGCAGCCCGATCGGACAGTATTCGAACACTGAAGCTTTCTTT.

V and J are TRBV2 and TRBJ2-7; D ambiguous. Trimming removed 0 bases from V and 5 bases from J, with 8 bases in between. This CDR3 is built from 13 residues. Germline-derived CDR1 and CDR2 are SNHLY and FYNNEI. CDR3 nucleotides: TGTGCCAGCAGTGAAGCAAATGGAAACGAGCAGTACTTC. Translation: CASSEANGNEQYF.

J is TRBJ2-1 and V is TRBV19; no firm D call. Per the germline V gene, CDR1 is LNHDA and CDR2 is SQIVND (reference sequence). The CDR3 totals 14 residues. Trimming pared 5 bases from V and 4 bases from J, leaving 12 bases between. CDR3 protein: CASSFTTGYNEQFF. CDR3 nucleotide sequence: TGTGCCAGTAGTTTCACGACTGGTTACAATGAGCAGTTCTTC.

The chain carries TRBV5-8 and TRBJ2-7; possibly TRBD1 for D (6 bases). V gave up 4 bases and J gave up 2 bases, with 13 bases separating them. This CDR3 spans 14 amino acids. Germline V gene lookup returns CDR1 SGHTS and CDR2 YDEGEE. The chain's CDR3 is CASSRIDRTYEQYF. The CDR3 DNA sequence: TGTGCCAGCAGCCGAATAGACAGGACCTACGAGCAGTACTTC.

V is TRBV10-3 and J is TRBJ1-1; D gene unclear. Germline V lookup: CDR1 ENHRY, CDR2 SYGVKD. The CDR3 totals 13 residues. V lost 3 bases to trimming and J lost 4 bases, with 9 bases between them. DNA for the CDR3: TGTGCCATCAGTGACATGGGGAGCACTGAAGCTTTCTTT. This sequence encodes CAISDMGSTEAFF.

V usage is TRBV11-2 and J usage is TRBJ2-1; D unclear. Germline values: CDR1 SGHAT, CDR2 FQNNGV. Trimming took off 2 bases at V and 0 bases at J, with 11 bases between the two ends. The CDR3 runs 16 residues. For the CDR3, the DNA is TGTGCCAGCAGCTTAAACCCCGTCCGCTCCTACAATGAGCAGTTCTTC. This sequence encodes CASSLNPVRSYNEQFF.

The genes are TRBV11-3 and TRBJ2-7; 9 nucleotides match TRBD1. The germline gives CDR1 SGHNT, CDR2 YENEEA. V shed 9 bases and J 5 bases; nucleotides not matched to a gene: 8. This CDR3 is built from 13 residues. CDR3 sequence: CASGKGQGHEQYF. The CDR3 nucleotides are TGTGCCAGTGGAAAGGGACAGGGTCACGAGCAGTACTTC. Looking up the rest from reference TRBV11-3 and TRBJ2-7 gives the full variable domain: EAGVVQSPRYKIIEKKQPVAFWCNPISGHNTLYWYLQNLGQGPELLIRYENEEAVDDSQLPKDRFSAERLKGVDSTLKIQPAELGDSAVYLCASGKGQGHEQYFGPGTRLTVT.

The V gene is TRBV25-1, the J gene TRBJ1-1; D possibly corresponds to TRBD1 (6 bases). The CDR3 runs to 12 residues. In germline, CDR1 is MGHDK, CDR2 SYGVNS. V was shortened by 4 bases and J by 8 bases, with 11 bases between the two germline ends. The CDR3 region is CASSAPDREAFF. CDR3 nucleotides: TGTGCCAGCAGTGCCCCAGACAGGGAAGCTTTCTTT. The whole variable domain, remainder taken from reference TRBV25-1 and TRBJ1-1, is EADIYQTPRYLVIGTGKKITLECSQTMGHDKMYWYQQDPGMELHLIHYSYGVNSTEKGDLSSESTVSRIRTEHFPLTLESARPSHTSQYLCASSAPDREAFFGQGTRLTVV.

The chain employs TRBV4-1 and TRBJ2-7, with D possibly being TRBD1 (5 bases). Germline V gives CDR1 MGHRA, CDR2 YSYEKL. Trimming stripped 1 base from V and 3 bases from J, with 13 bases between. The CDR3 sequence is 15 residues long. The CDR3 DNA reads as TGCGCCAGCAGCCAAGTTTTGACAGCAAACTACGAGCAGTACTTC. Its protein is CASSQVLTANYEQYF.

The chain has TRBV19 and TRBJ1-2; 7 bases fit TRBD1. J lost 4 bases, V lost 3 bases, and 8 bases had no gene match. The CDR3 consists of 15 residues. CDR1 is LNHDA and CDR2 is SQIVND in the germline V gene (reference sequence). CDR3 in DNA: TGTGCCAGTAGTATCCGGGACAGAACCCCCTATGGCTACACCTTC. Encoded protein: CASSIRDRTPYGYTF.

This clone was found a few times. The chain links TRBV2 to TRBJ1-2, with TRBD1 matching 11 bases. In germline, CDR1 is SNHLY, CDR2 FYNNEI. Trimming cost V 7 bases and J 4 bases; bases outside gene matches: 5. CDR3 length: 14 amino acids. The DNA for the CDR3 is TGTGCCAGCACGGGACAGGGGGTTGTCTATGGCTACACCTTC. Its translation is CASTGQGVVYGYTF.

This chain uses TRBV12-3 or TRBV12-4 with TRBJ1-1, with D maybe TRBD1 (6 bases). This CDR3 region has 13 residues. Trimming took 7 bases from V and 5 from J, leaving 14 bases between them. Written as DNA, the CDR3 is TGTGCCAGCAACCGCAACAGGGATACTGAAGCTTTCTTT. This encodes CASNRNRDTEAFF.

The rearrangement joins TRBV28 to TRBJ1-1; maybe TRBD1 (6 bases). This CDR3 comprises 15 residues. Between the trimmed V and J ends, which lost 8 bases and 5 bases, there was a span of 21 bases. CDR1 MDHEN and CDR2 SYDVKM come from the germline V gene. The CDR3 loop is CASSLVWGASTEAFF. The DNA of the CDR3 is TGTGCCAGCTCCCTGGTGTGGGGGGCTTCGACTGAAGCTTTCTTT.

This clone was seen just once. J is TRBJ2-2 and V is TRBV4-1; D assignment may be TRBD1 or TRBD2 (5 bases each). CDR3 size: 15 residues. Germline V CDR1 and CDR2: MGHRA, YSYEKL. The V and J ends lost 1 base and 4 bases respectively, with 10 bases between them. The CDR3 nucleotides read TGCGCCAGCAGCCAAGTGGTTGGGGGCACCGGGGAGCTGTTTTTT. This gives the protein CASSQVVGGTGELFF.